Each of the 18 T cell receptor beta chains below was sequenced from the same sample in a study of CD8 T cells in Susac syndrome. Random hexamers were used to reverse transcribe the RNA input (about 0.5 to 1 ug). Each CDR3 protein gets one entry after TCRdb re-called the immunoSEQ multiplex PCR reads with MiXCR. The sample has fewer than 150,000 distinct CDR3 sequences, 95% seen once; the top ten hold roughly 0.2%. The sequenced sample was CD8+ T cells from PBMCs. Receptors originate from a human donor with Susac syndrome.

The gene calls are TRBV20-1 and TRBJ2-7; TRBD1 matches 9 bases. The CDR3 runs 15 residues. The junction had 7 bases not matched to a gene; V was cut back by 0 bases and J by 4 bases. Germline V gene lookup returns CDR1 DFQATT and CDR2 SNEGSKA (reference sequence). The CDR3 is CSARDWTGAFYEQYF. For the CDR3, the DNA is TGCAGTGCTAGAGATTGGACAGGGGCGTTTTACGAGCAGTACTTC.

The genes are TRBV4-1 and TRBJ2-1; 12 bases are shared with TRBD2. Germline CDR1 and CDR2: MGHRA and YSYEKL. The CDR3 totals 16 residues. V was clipped by 0 bases and J by 8 bases; unmatched bases: 5. The CDR3 loop reads CASSQETSGSTDEQFF. Written as DNA, the CDR3 is TGCGCCAGCAGCCAAGAGACTAGCGGGAGTACCGATGAGCAGTTCTTC.

The chain employs TRBV30 and TRBJ2-1; 8 bases line up with TRBD2. Per germline, CDR1 GTSNPN and CDR2 SVGIG (reference sequence). CDR3 length: 14 residues. Losses at the gene ends were 2 bases for V and 8 bases for J; bases not matched to a gene: 8. CDR3 in amino acids: CAWSIGSGTYEQFF. As DNA, the CDR3 is TGTGCCTGGAGTATCGGTAGCGGGACCTATGAGCAGTTCTTC.

The chain carries TRBV27 and TRBJ2-1, with TRBD2 identical over 12 bases. V lost 2 bases and J lost 6; bases outside the gene matches: 2. The CDR3 is 15 amino acids. CDR1 is MNHEY, CDR2 SMNVEV, per germline (reference sequence). Here the CDR3 DNA reads TGTGCCAGCAGTTTAACTAGCGGGGGGATCAATGAGCAGTTCTTC. It specifies CASSLTSGGINEQFF.

CDR3 amino acids: CASSQRRGNYGYTF. The CDR3 DNA is TGTGCCAGCAGCCAGAGGAGGGGTAACTATGGCTACACCTTC. The chain employs TRBV16 and TRBJ1-2; the D gene is possibly TRBD1 (5 bases). CDR3 size: 14 residues. CDR1 KGHSY and CDR2 FQNENV come from the germline V gene. V lost 3 bases, J lost 1 base, and 9 bases lay in between. Full variable domain (rest looked up from reference TRBV16 and TRBJ1-2): GEEVAQTPKHLVRGEGQKAKLYCAPIKGHSYVFWYQQVLKNEFKFLISFQNENVFDETGMPKERFSAKCLPNSPCSLEIQATKLEDSAVYFCASSQRRGNYGYTFGSGTRLTVV.

The chain is built from TRBV29-1 and TRBJ2-1; TRBD2 matches at 9 bases. The CDR3 runs to 17 residues. Trimming took 0 bases from V and 9 from J; bases not matched to a gene: 15. The germline CDR1 and CDR2 sequences are SQVTM and ANQGSEA. The DNA of the CDR3 is TGCAGCGTTGAAGATTCGGCTAGCGGGGCCCGGGTGGGTGAGCAGTTCTTC. It encodes CSVEDSASGARVGEQFF.

This clonotype has a handful of counts. The V call is TRBV6-1, the J call TRBJ1-2; weak D call: TRBD1 (5 bases). The germline CDR1 and CDR2 sequences are MNHNS and SASEGT. The CDR3 spans 12 residues. V was trimmed by 8 bases and J by 6 bases, leaving 13 bases between them. The CDR3 nucleotides are TGTGCCAGCTCAGGGCAGGGCGATGGCTACACCTTC. Translated: CASSGQGDGYTF.

The rearrangement links TRBV12-3 or TRBV12-4 to TRBJ1-1; D gene unclear. The V and J ends lost 6 bases and 1 base respectively, with 9 bases between them. There are 13 residues in the CDR3. CDR3 DNA sequence: TGTGCCAGCAGGGACGCAGAGAACACTGAAGCTTTCTTT. It translates to CASRDAENTEAFF.

The chain is built from TRBV28 and TRBJ2-3; possible D gene TRBD2, 6 bases. The germline CDR1 and CDR2 sequences are MDHEN and SYDVKM. Trimming took 6 bases from V and 2 from J, leaving 12 bases between them. The CDR3 is 14 residues long. The CDR3 loop reads CASRGEVATDTQYF. The CDR3 DNA sequence: TGTGCCAGCAGGGGGGAGGTAGCCACAGATACGCAGTATTTT.

The chain recombines TRBV4-2 with TRBJ2-1; the match to TRBD2 covers 12 bases. This CDR3 contains 16 residues. V shed 2 bases, J shed 8 bases, and the junction held 7 bases outside the gene matches. In germline, CDR1 is LGHNA, CDR2 YNFKEQ. In DNA form, the CDR3 reads TGTGCCAGCAGCCAACGGACTAGCGGGATCGCCGATGAGCAGTTCTTC. It is translated as CASSQRTSGIADEQFF.

This chain connects TRBV6-5 to TRBJ2-1; a weak D match, TRBD2 (5 bases). This CDR3 is built from 16 residues. Trimming removed 0 bases from V and 3 bases from J, with 12 bases in between. Germline CDR1 MNHEY, CDR2 SVGAGI. The CDR3 nucleotides read TGTGCCAGCAGTTACTCGAAAGGAGGCCTCTACAATGAGCAGTTCTTC. Its protein is CASSYSKGGLYNEQFF.

This rearrangement joins TRBV28 to TRBJ2-1; D unclear. This CDR3 region has 11 residues. Germline V gene sequence: CDR1 MDHEN, CDR2 SYDVKM. V was pared by 7 bases and J by 6 bases, with 7 bases between. The CDR3 DNA is TGTGCCAGCAACCATTTCAATGAGCAGTTCTTC. Translating it yields CASNHFNEQFF. The full variable domain, with the rest looked up from reference TRBV28 and TRBJ2-1, is DVKVTQSSRYLVKRTGEKVFLECVQDMDHENMFWYRQDPGLGLRLIYFSYDVKMKEKGDIPEGYSVSREKKERFSLILESASTNQTSMYLCASNHFNEQFFGPGTRLTVL.

The gene calls are TRBV9 and TRBJ2-5, with D possibly being TRBD2 (5 bases). Germline assignment: CDR1 SGDLS and CDR2 YYNGEE. This CDR3 has 14 amino acids. V dropped 0 bases and J dropped 5 bases, with 11 bases sitting between them. The CDR3 spells CASSVGGGGETQYF. The CDR3 coding sequence is TGTGCCAGCAGCGTAGGAGGCGGCGGGGAGACCCAGTACTTC.

The J gene is TRBJ2-7, the V gene TRBV20-1, with D possibly TRBD2 on 6 matching bases. The CDR3 has 15 residues. Germline V CDR1 and CDR2: DFQATT, SNEGSKA (reference sequence). The V end lost 4 bases, the J end lost 2 bases, and 18 bases lay between the germline ends. The CDR3 DNA sequence: TGCAGTGCTACCTCGGGGATAGCGGACCCCTACGAGCAGTACTTC. Translated: CSATSGIADPYEQYF.

This chain connects TRBV30 to TRBJ1-1; perhaps TRBD1 as D (6 bases). The CDR3 contains 15 residues. Trimming removed 0 bases at V and 7 bases at J, with 18 bases between. CDR1 is GTSNPN, CDR2 SVGIG, per germline (reference sequence). This CDR3 is CAWSVPPTGQVEAFF. The CDR3 DNA follows: TGTGCCTGGAGTGTACCTCCTACAGGGCAGGTTGAAGCTTTCTTT.

The V gene is TRBV28, the J gene TRBJ2-7; D is uncertain. This CDR3 has 13 amino acids. CDR1 MDHEN and CDR2 SYDVKM come from the germline V gene. The V gene lost 5 bases and the J gene lost 6 bases, with 14 bases spanning the gap. CDR3 region: CASSRTTEGEQYF. The CDR3 nucleotides are TGTGCCAGCAGTCGTACGACTGAAGGCGAGCAGTACTTC.

This rearrangement joins TRBV29-1 to TRBJ1-2; a possible D gene is TRBD1 (6 bases). Trimming removed 4 bases at V and 7 bases at J, with 16 bases between. Germline CDR1 SQVTM, CDR2 ANQGSEA. The CDR3 is 13 amino acids. The DNA of the CDR3 is TGCAGCGTTGCGGGGGCAGGGGCTACTGGCTACACCTTC. Encoded protein: CSVAGAGATGYTF.

The chain has TRBV11-2 and TRBJ1-1, with D maybe TRBD1 (5 bases). V lost 7 bases and J lost 4, with 16 bases in between. The germline V gene encodes CDR1 SGHAT and CDR2 FQNNGV. CDR3 size: 14 residues. The CDR3 region has the DNA TGTGCCAGCACACCACCGGGGGGGATCACTGAAGCTTTCTTT. Translated: CASTPPGGITEAFF.